This entry lists 19 T cell receptor beta chains sequenced from one sample in a study of T cells after yellow fever vaccination (dated 2019 in TCRdb). Reading the label with the study, this specimen's treatment or condition is: live attenuated yellow fever vaccine strain. To prepare the library, 5' RACE was applied. The sequencing machine was an Illumina HiSeq 2500. TCRdb itself trimmed the public reads at Q25 with fastp, ran MiXCR and retained productive beta chains. Rows matching on CDR3 protein sequence are summarized as one entry with the most common DNA and genes. The sample records under 300,000 distinct CDR3 sequences, 6.9% of which are singletons. 0.85% of the sample is in the top ten clones. The sample consisted of CD4+ T cells sorted from PBMCs, taken 15 days after the yellow fever booster vaccination. The receptors here all came from a man aged 25-45 years who received the YFV17D yellow fever vaccine.

The rearrangement links TRBV27 to TRBJ1-2, with D maybe TRBD1 (5 bases). With 0 bases removed from V and 4 bases from J, the gap between germline ends came to 9 bases. Germline V CDR1 and CDR2: MNHEY, SMNVEV (reference sequence). The CDR3 extends over 14 amino acids. CDR3 amino acids: CASSLSQGPYGYTF. The CDR3 DNA reads TGTGCCAGCAGTTTATCGCAGGGCCCCTATGGCTACACCTTC.

This clonotype has only a few counts. The J gene is TRBJ2-3, the V gene TRBV24-1; 7 bases are shared with TRBD1. The V segment lost 4 bases and the J segment 4 bases; nucleotides outside the gene matches: 4. Germline V gives CDR1 KGHDR, CDR2 SFDVKD. This CDR3 comprises 14 residues. CDR3 in amino acids: CATSEPGQSDTQYF. The CDR3 DNA is TGTGCCACCAGTGAACCGGGACAGTCAGATACGCAGTATTTT.

This clonotype was seen repeatedly, ten times or more. The chain recombines TRBV5-4 with TRBJ2-7; 9 bases agree with TRBD2. Germline values: CDR1 SGHNT, CDR2 YYREEE (reference sequence). After removal of 4 bases from V and 0 bases from J, the junction contained 8 bases not matched to a gene. This CDR3 is 16 amino acids long. CDR3 in amino acids: CASSTASGTYSYEQYF. The CDR3 DNA is TGTGCCAGCAGCACAGCTAGCGGGACATACTCCTACGAGCAGTACTTC.

In this sample, this clonotype turned up a few times. The J gene is TRBJ2-1, the V gene TRBV28; TRBD2 is a possible D gene (5 bases). CDR3 length: 16 amino acids. The V and J ends lost 6 bases and 0 bases respectively, with 15 bases between them. The germline V gene encodes CDR1 MDHEN and CDR2 SYDVKM. The DNA for the CDR3 is TGTGCCAGCAGGGCCCCAGCGGCCAGCTCCTACAATGAGCAGTTCTTC. Residues: CASRAPAASSYNEQFF.

This clonotype was observed a few times. The genes are TRBV20-1 and TRBJ2-7; 8 positions match TRBD2. The V segment lost 3 bases and the J segment 7 bases; nucleotides outside the gene matches: 5. The CDR3 is made up of 12 amino acids. The germline CDR1 and CDR2 sequences are DFQATT and SNEGSKA (reference sequence). CDR3 DNA: TGCAGTGCTAGCGGGGGGGGTCGAGAGCAGTACTTC. Encoded protein: CSASGGGREQYF.

CDR3 amino acids: CASSEGTGSTEAFF. The CDR3 DNA reads as TGTGCCAGCAGCGAAGGGACGGGGAGCACTGAAGCTTTCTTT. This chain joins TRBV11-2 and TRBJ1-1, with D possibly matching TRBD1 (5 bases). The V and J ends lost 5 bases and 4 bases respectively, with 14 bases between them. The CDR3 has 14 amino acids. Germline values: CDR1 SGHAT, CDR2 FQNNGV.

This clonotype came up a few times. The chain's CDR3 is CASSETPGTDTQYF. The CDR3 region has the DNA TGTGCCAGCAGTGAAACGCCAGGGACAGATACGCAGTATTTT. This chain links TRBV6-1 with TRBJ2-3; the D gene is possibly TRBD1 (5 bases). CDR1 and CDR2 from the germline V gene are MNHNS and SASEGT. V lost 2 bases, J lost 3 bases, and 9 bases lay in between. The CDR3 is made up of 14 amino acids.

Ten or more counts support this clonotype. This chain uses TRBV7-9 with TRBJ2-5; D is uncertain. The germline gives CDR1 SEHNR, CDR2 FQNEAQ (reference sequence). The CDR3 runs to 12 residues. Trimming cost V 7 bases and J 4 bases, with 10 bases left between them. CDR3 sequence reads: CASMWEGETQYF. In DNA, the CDR3 is TGTGCCAGCATGTGGGAAGGAGAGACCCAGTACTTC.

The chain carries TRBV12-3 or TRBV12-4 and TRBJ2-7; 7 bases line up with TRBD2. The length of the CDR3 is 15 residues. With V trimmed by 6 bases and J by 2 bases, 10 bases remained unmatched. The CDR3 nucleotides are TGTGCCAGCAGCCTTCGGACTAGTCCCACCTACGAGCAGTACTTC. This codes for CASSLRTSPTYEQYF.

There are a few counts of this clonotype. The V and J genes are TRBV5-4 and TRBJ2-1, with TRBD2 identical over 11 bases. The length of the CDR3 is 13 residues. Unmatched junction bases numbered 2, after V lost 0 bases and J lost 12 bases. Looked up from germline, CDR1 is SGHNT and CDR2 is YYREEE (reference sequence). The CDR3 sequence is CASSLVAGGAQFF. The CDR3 nucleotides are TGTGCCAGCAGCTTGGTAGCGGGAGGGGCGCAGTTCTTC.

The chain recombines TRBV4-1 with TRBJ1-1; D ambiguous. The CDR3 has 15 residues. V was clipped by 3 bases and J by 5 bases, with 16 bases between them. Germline V gene lookup returns CDR1 MGHRA and CDR2 YSYEKL. The DNA for the CDR3 is TGCGCCAGCAGCCAGGCCGCCAGTAGGCGTACTGAAGCTTTCTTT. It yields the protein CASSQAASRRTEAFF.

There are a few counts of this clonotype. The V and J genes are TRBV6-2 or TRBV6-3 and TRBJ2-1, with TRBD2 identical over 8 bases. CDR1 and CDR2 from the germline V gene are MNHEY and SVGEGT. The CDR3 loop spans 17 amino acids. V was pared by 0 bases and J by 8 bases, with 12 bases of the junction left unmatched. The CDR3 sequence is CASSYSMSLAGSDEQFF. CDR3 nucleotide sequence: TGTGCCAGCAGTTACTCGATGAGCCTAGCGGGTTCGGATGAGCAGTTCTTC.

This clonotype was seen only a few times. V is TRBV27 and J is TRBJ1-3; maybe TRBD1 (5 bases). The CDR3 contains 17 residues. Trimming removed 0 bases from V and 2 bases from J, with 14 bases in between. Germline V lookup: CDR1 MNHEY, CDR2 SMNVEV (reference sequence). CDR3: CASSLSGRAATGNTIYF. The CDR3 DNA sequence: TGTGCCAGCAGTTTATCTGGCAGGGCCGCAACTGGAAACACCATATATTTT.

The chain combines TRBV29-1 with TRBJ2-3, with a tentative D call TRBD2 (6 bases). V was trimmed by 6 bases and J by 4 bases, leaving 20 bases between them. Germline V gene data show CDR1 as SQVTM and CDR2 as ANQGSEA. CDR3 size: 15 residues. The CDR3 spells CSVPRGRIGADTQYF. In nucleotides, the CDR3 is TGCAGCGTCCCCCGAGGGAGGATCGGAGCAGATACGCAGTATTTT.

This clonotype was seen repeatedly, ten times or more. This sequence joins TRBV7-2 and TRBJ2-2; D is unresolved. The germline V and J ends were trimmed by 3 bases and 1 base, with 9 bases remaining between them. This CDR3 has 15 amino acids. Germline assignment: CDR1 SGHTA and CDR2 FQGNSA. CDR3 bases: TGTGCCAGCAGCTTCTTGGGCCGGAACACCGGGGAGCTGTTTTTT. Its translation: CASSFLGRNTGELFF.

The sample holds a few counts of this clonotype. This chain links TRBV9 with TRBJ2-7; TRBD1 aligns across 11 bases. Per the germline V gene, CDR1 is SGDLS and CDR2 is YYNGEE. This CDR3 is 16 amino acids long. J was trimmed by 2 bases and V by 2 bases; bases with no gene match: 6. The CDR3 region is CASSVGPGQGAYEQYF. CDR3 sequence (DNA): TGTGCCAGCAGCGTCGGACCGGGACAGGGGGCCTACGAGCAGTACTTC. The full variable domain, with the rest looked up from reference TRBV9 and TRBJ2-7, is DSGVTQTPKHLITATGQRVTLRCSPRSGDLSVYWYQQSLDQGLQFLIQYYNGEERAKGNILERFSAQQFPDLHSELNLSSLELGDSALYFCASSVGPGQGAYEQYFGPGTRLTVT.

This clonotype was counted many times. The CDR3 nucleotides read TGCGCCAGCAGCTTAGGACTTTCTTCCTTAGAAGAGACCCAGTACTTC. The encoded protein is CASSLGLSSLEETQYF. The rearrangement joins TRBV5-1 to TRBJ2-5; weak D call: TRBD2 (5 bases). The CDR3 length is 16 residues. CDR1 and CDR2 from the germline V gene are SGHRS and YFSETQ. Trimming shortened V by 2 bases and J by 3 bases, and 17 bases separated the two germline ends.

J is TRBJ2-2 and V is TRBV9, with a weak D call TRBD2 (5 bases). The CDR3 extends over 17 amino acids. Germline CDR1 reads SGDLS; CDR2 reads YYNGEE. V was clipped by 1 base and J by 2 bases, with 15 bases between them. The CDR3 coding sequence is TGTGCCAGCAGCGTACGAGGGTTCAGAACTAACACCGGGGAGCTGTTTTTT. Protein sequence: CASSVRGFRTNTGELFF.

V and J are TRBV5-4 and TRBJ2-1, with 8 bases that match TRBD2. The CDR3 contains 17 residues. Germline V gives CDR1 SGHNT, CDR2 YYREEE (reference sequence). J gave up 2 bases and V 3 bases, and 10 bases lay outside the gene matches. CDR3 protein: CASSSLLRAGAYNEQFF. The CDR3 DNA reads TGTGCCAGCAGCTCGTTACTCAGAGCGGGAGCCTACAATGAGCAGTTCTTC. The full variable domain, with the rest looked up from reference TRBV5-4 and TRBJ2-1, is ETGVTQSPTHLIKTRGQQVTLRCSSQSGHNTVSWYQQALGQGPQFIFQYYREEENGRGNFPPRFSGLQFPNYSSELNVNALELDDSALYLCASSSLLRAGAYNEQFFGPGTRLTVL.